These T cell receptor beta chains were read from a single sample in a study of patients and donors after allogeneic stem cell transplantation. TCRdb called the RT-PCR reads again in MiXCR, with one record for every CDR3 protein. Among about a million distinct CDR3 sequences listed, more than 15% were seen once. Sequencing input: blood, either unsorted or a sorted T cell fraction (not recorded which). These receptors came from a human donor who was either an allogeneic HSCT recipient or a stem cell or donor lymphocyte infusion donor (not recorded which). It is not recorded whose cells these are; they may come from a transplant donor. CDR3s include the opening cysteine and the closing phenylalanine or tryptophan. D genes are given only for firm matches. Size tells how often a clone was seen (once, few, many) or the class of an expanded clone, and some rows leave it out.

D gene,V gene,J gene,clone size,CDR3 protein,CDR3 DNA
TRBD2,TRBV6-5,TRBJ2-7,.,CASSSALRGGYEQYF,TGTGCCAGCAGTTCGGCGCTTCGGGGGGGCTACGAGCAGTACTTC
TRBD2,TRBV5-1,TRBJ2-3,.,CASSLGTSEGTDTQYF,TGCGCCAGCAGCCTAGGGACTAGCGAAGGGACAGATACGCAGTATTTT
TRBD2,TRBV20-1,TRBJ2-3,.,CSARPPTSGGALDTQYF,TGCAGTGCTAGACCACCCACTAGCGGGGGGGCGTTAGATACGCAGTATTTT
TRBD1,TRBV29-1,TRBJ1-2,few,CSVRQGGNYGYTF,TGCAGCGTGAGACAGGGAGGTAACTATGGCTACACCTTC
.,TRBV7-2,TRBJ2-5,.,CASSLGLNPGTQYF,TGTGCCAGCAGCTTAGGACTGAATCCGGGGACCCAGTACTTC
.,TRBV2,TRBJ2-2,.,CASGGPTGELFF,TGTGCCAGCGGGGGCCCCACCGGGGAGCTGTTTTTT
.,TRBV2,TRBJ1-2,.,CASSESRITGYTF,TGTGCCAGCAGTGAATCGCGCATTACGGGCTACACCTTC
TRBD1,TRBV12-3/TRBV12-4,TRBJ1-4,many,CASSWAGGAGKLFF,TGTGCCAGCAGTTGGGCAGGGGGCGCGGGAAAACTGTTTTTT
.,TRBV4-2,TRBJ2-1,few,CASSQDRTTGGEQFF,TGTGCCAGCAGCCAAGATAGGACCACCGGCGGTGAGCAGTTCTTC
.,TRBV29-1,TRBJ1-1,few,CSVHGEILGLGAFF,TGCAGCGTTCATGGGGAAATATTAGGTTTGGGAGCTTTCTTT
.,TRBV12-3/TRBV12-4,TRBJ2-3,.,CASTPYRTDTQYF,TGTGCCAGCACTCCTTATCGCACAGATACGCAGTATTTT
TRBD1,TRBV18,TRBJ2-7,few,CASSPDRGGTYEQYF,TGTGCCAGCTCACCAGACAGGGGGGGAACCTACGAGCAGTACTTC
TRBD1,TRBV27,TRBJ2-7,.,CASSSVTTGGEYEQYF,TGTGCCAGCAGTTCCGTAACCACAGGGGGCGAGTACGAGCAGTACTTC
TRBD2,TRBV3-1,TRBJ2-1,.,CASSPRTSANSYNEQFF,TGTGCCAGCAGCCCGAGGACTAGCGCAAACTCCTACAATGAGCAGTTCTTC
.,TRBV2,TRBJ2-7,.,CASRLSEGVAEQYF,TGTGCCAGCAGACTCAGCGAAGGGGTTGCCGAGCAGTACTTC
TRBD1,TRBV18,TRBJ1-1,.,CASSPSQGEAFF,TGTGCCAGCTCACCGTCACAGGGGGAAGCTTTCTTT
.,TRBV2,TRBJ1-1,.,CASSNRGGKNTEAFF,TGTGCCAGCAGCAATAGGGGGGGGAAGAACACTGAAGCTTTCTTT
.,TRBV20-1,TRBJ2-5,.,CSAKVDSGSGGTQYF,TGCAGTGCTAAGGTGGATTCAGGGTCCGGAGGGACCCAGTACTTC
.,TRBV7-2,TRBJ1-1,few,CASSLQAPWGTEAFF,TGTGCCAGCAGCTTACAGGCCCCATGGGGCACTGAAGCTTTCTTT
TRBD2,TRBV3-1,TRBJ2-1,.,CASSLIAGGGTYNEQFF,TGTGCCAGCAGCCTGATAGCGGGAGGGGGAACATACAATGAGCAGTTCTTC
.,TRBV20-1,TRBJ1-1,few,CSARLATEAFF,TGCAGTGCTAGATTAGCTACTGAAGCTTTCTTT
TRBD2,TRBV5-1,TRBJ2-7,few,CASSSRTSGRLLEQYF,TGCGCCAGCAGCTCCAGGACTAGCGGGCGTCTGTTGGAGCAGTACTTC
.,TRBV3-1,TRBJ2-3,few,CASSQGGRGTQYF,TGTGCCAGCAGCCAAGGGGGCAGGGGAACGCAGTATTTT
.,TRBV7-2,TRBJ1-2,.,CASSSQQGLSGYTF,TGTGCCAGCAGCTCCCAACAGGGTCTTTCCGGCTACACCTTC
.,TRBV28,TRBJ2-5,few,CASSLGGTPQETQYF,TGTGCCAGCAGTTTAGGAGGGACACCCCAAGAGACCCAGTACTTC
.,TRBV21-1,TRBJ2-7,.,CASSKGAFLTYEQYF,TGTGCCAGCAGCAAGGGAGCCTTTTTGACCTACGAGCAGTACTTC
.,TRBV12-3/TRBV12-4,TRBJ2-1,.,CASSLALPSWGNEQFF,TGTGCCAGCAGTCTTGCATTACCCAGTTGGGGCAATGAGCAGTTCTTC
.,TRBV7-9,TRBJ2-5,few,CASSLRQGVQETQYF,TGTGCCAGCAGCTTACGCCAGGGTGTTCAAGAGACCCAGTACTTC
TRBD1,TRBV29-1,TRBJ2-3,.,CSARTGTGSTDTQYF,TGCAGCGCTAGAACCGGGACAGGGTCCACAGATACGCAGTATTTT
TRBD1,TRBV15,TRBJ1-2,.,CATSRTGEGGPHYGYTF,TGTGCCACCAGCAGAACGGGCGAAGGGGGCCCCCATTATGGCTACACCTTC
.,TRBV6-1,TRBJ2-2,.,CASTPRLTGRGGELFF,TGTGCCAGCACCCCCCGTCTCACAGGTCGGGGCGGGGAGCTGTTTTTT
TRBD1,TRBV9,TRBJ2-1,many,CASSVPRDRPVSSYNEQFF,TGTGCCAGCAGCGTCCCCCGGGACAGGCCTGTAAGCTCCTACAATGAGCAGTTCTTC
.,TRBV7-9,TRBJ1-1,.,CASSLGKGTEAFF,TGTGCCAGCAGCTTAGGAAAGGGGACTGAAGCTTTCTTT
.,TRBV5-4,TRBJ2-1,.,CASSLGTSLYNEQFF,TGTGCCAGCAGCTTGGGGACATCGCTCTACAATGAGCAGTTCTTC
.,TRBV14,TRBJ1-1,few,CASSQVPGQPWGTEAFF,TGTGCCAGCAGCCAGGTACCGGGACAACCTTGGGGCACTGAAGCTTTCTTT
.,TRBV29-1,TRBJ1-2,few,CSVRTGTLYGYTF,TGCAGCGTTAGGACGGGAACGTTATATGGCTACACCTTC
TRBD1,TRBV9,TRBJ1-6,few,CASSSRRDSRYSPLHF,TGTGCCAGCAGCTCTCGGAGGGACAGTCGCTATTCACCCCTCCACTTT
.,TRBV21-1,TRBJ2-5,few,CAGGVSETQYF,TGTGCCGGGGGAGTTTCGGAGACCCAGTACTTC
TRBD2,TRBV7-3,TRBJ2-1,.,CASSPGGFAGGPTNEQFF,TGTGCCAGCAGCCCCGGGGGGTTCGCGGGGGGGCCGACCAATGAGCAGTTCTTC
TRBD1,TRBV12-3/TRBV12-4,TRBJ1-2,.,CASRHTQGAGGYTF,TGTGCCAGCAGACACACCCAGGGGGCGGGTGGCTACACCTTC
.,TRBV20-1,TRBJ1-5,.,CSAPGQSGNQPQHF,TGCAGTGCTCCCGGACAGTCGGGCAATCAGCCCCAGCATTTT
.,TRBV5-4,TRBJ2-4,few,CASSLRTLTKNIQYF,TGTGCCAGCAGCTTGAGAACCTTAACCAAAAACATTCAGTACTTC
TRBD1,TRBV12-3/TRBV12-4,TRBJ2-5,few,CASSSSTGQGVRETQYF,TGTGCCAGCAGTTCCTCCACGGGACAGGGGGTACGGGAGACCCAGTACTTC
.,TRBV5-1,TRBJ2-5,many,CASSLAMETQYF,TGCGCCAGCAGCTTGGCTATGGAAACCCAGTACTTC
TRBD1,TRBV7-2,TRBJ1-2,.,CASSFKTGNHHLGGYTF,TGTGCCAGCAGCTTCAAGACAGGGAATCATCACTTGGGTGGCTACACCTTC
.,TRBV20-1,TRBJ2-3,few,CSASQTGTDTQYF,TGCAGTGCTTCACAAACTGGTACAGATACGCAGTATTTT
TRBD2,TRBV6-5,TRBJ2-2,few,CASSYTSSGSTGELFF,TGTGCCAGCAGTTACACATCTAGCGGGAGTACCGGGGAGCTGTTTTTT
TRBD1,TRBV4-2,TRBJ2-1,.,CASSQTGALHNEQFF,TGTGCCAGCAGCCAAACAGGGGCCTTACACAATGAGCAGTTCTTC
.,TRBV6-1,TRBJ2-3,.,CASRAGSTDTQYF,TGTGCCAGCAGGGCGGGTAGCACAGATACGCAGTATTTT
TRBD1,TRBV9,TRBJ1-6,few,CASSVEDRGDSPLHF,TGTGCCAGCAGCGTAGAAGACAGGGGGGACTCACCCCTCCACTTT
TRBD1,TRBV5-5,TRBJ1-2,few,CASSPGQHFLYGYTF,TGTGCCAGCAGCCCGGGACAGCACTTCCTCTATGGCTACACCTTC
.,TRBV27,TRBJ2-7,.,CASSLRATLAYEQYF,TGTGCCAGCAGTTTACGGGCAACTCTTGCTTACGAGCAGTACTTC
.,TRBV25-1,TRBJ1-3,.,CASSDHSGRNSGNTIYF,TGTGCCAGCAGTGACCACTCGGGACGGAACTCTGGAAACACCATATATTTT
.,TRBV3-1,TRBJ2-5,many,CASSQEGHRSQTQYF,TGTGCCAGCAGCCAAGAGGGACACCGGAGCCAGACCCAGTACTTC